The 2 T cell receptor beta chains below all came from one sample that was sequenced in a study of T cell responses to AZD1222 COVID-19 vaccine (TCRdb year 2021). What this sample's time point label stands for: baseline before first vaccination. Receptor libraries were prepared by the immunoSEQ multiplex PCR assay. Drawn from immuneACCESS, this table holds only the in-frame rearrangements with V and J called that TCRdb kept. Clones are partly lost; checked studies trace under half to an unresolved V gene and leave the rest unexplained. The sample table records about 120,000 clones; over 75% of these occur just once. The ten most abundant clones make up less than 4.5% of the sample. The sample was peripheral blood, taken on day 0 of AZD1222 vaccination. These receptors were taken from an adult in good health.

The chain's CDR3 is CASSPSVGVANYGYTF. CDR3 sequence (DNA): TGTGCCAGCTCACCCTCAGTAGGGGTTGCTAACTATGGCTACACCTTC. The genes are TRBV18 and TRBJ1-2, with a possible D match to TRBD1 (5 bases). Germline V lookup: CDR1 KGHSH, CDR2 LQKENI. Trimming left V 3 bases short and J 0 bases short, with 14 bases between. The CDR3 is 16 amino acids.

The chain couples TRBV11-3 to TRBJ2-2; D is unclear. This CDR3 region has 12 residues. The germline gives CDR1 SGHNT, CDR2 YENEEA. V lost 1 base and J lost 4, with 1 base in between. Here the CDR3 DNA reads TGTGCCAGCAGCTTAGGCACCGGGGAGCTGTTTTTT. Its protein is CASSLGTGELFF.